The clone carrying this T cell receptor beta chain was seen only a few times. As yet, its antigen is unknown. TCRdb independently ran MiXCR on the RT-PCR reads; one entry per CDR3 protein. The sample holds 500,000 to 650,000 distinct CDR3 sequences, around 8% seen once. The data belong to a study of response to subunit inactivated influenza vaccine. Findings of the study overall: New T cells are recruited in small numbers by each seasonal influenza vaccination, according to the authors' suggestion.

Per germline, CDR1 SGHTA and CDR2 FQGTGA. V was trimmed by 5 bases and J by 7 bases, leaving 18 bases between them. The CDR3 covers 15 residues. The clonotype was recovered from a man between 50 and 69 years old who received an inactivated influenza vaccine. Sequenced material: PBMCs from blood, taken roughly 24 months after vaccination. The chain is built from TRBV7-3 and TRBJ2-1; D is possibly TRBD2 (6 bases). CDR3 protein: CASSLSRAAGNEQFF. CDR3 bases: TGTGCCAGCAGCCTAAGCAGGGCCGCGGGGAATGAGCAGTTCTTC.